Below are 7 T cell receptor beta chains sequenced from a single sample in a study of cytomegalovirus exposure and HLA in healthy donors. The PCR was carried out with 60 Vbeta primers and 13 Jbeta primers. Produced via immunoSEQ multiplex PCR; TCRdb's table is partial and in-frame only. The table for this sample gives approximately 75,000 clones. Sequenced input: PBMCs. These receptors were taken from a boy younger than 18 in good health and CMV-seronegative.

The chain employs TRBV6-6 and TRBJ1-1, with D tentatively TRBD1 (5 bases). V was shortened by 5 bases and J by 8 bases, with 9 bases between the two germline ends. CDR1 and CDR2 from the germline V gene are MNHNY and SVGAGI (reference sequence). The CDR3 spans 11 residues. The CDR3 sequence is CASSKNREAFF. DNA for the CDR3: TGTGCCAGCAGTAAGAACAGGGAAGCTTTCTTT.

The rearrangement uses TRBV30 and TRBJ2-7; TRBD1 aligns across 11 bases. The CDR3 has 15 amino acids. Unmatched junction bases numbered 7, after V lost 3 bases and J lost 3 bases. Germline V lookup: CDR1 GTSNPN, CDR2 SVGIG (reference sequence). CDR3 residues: CAWSDTGTGGYEQYF. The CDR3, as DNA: TGTGCCTGGAGCGATACCGGGACAGGGGGCTACGAGCAGTACTTC.

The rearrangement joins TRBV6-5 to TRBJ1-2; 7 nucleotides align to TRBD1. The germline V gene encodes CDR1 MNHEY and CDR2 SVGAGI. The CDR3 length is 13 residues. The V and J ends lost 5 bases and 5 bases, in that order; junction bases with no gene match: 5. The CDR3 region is CASSRGGPYGYTF. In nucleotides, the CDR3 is TGTGCCAGCAGTCGAGGGGGCCCATATGGCTACACCTTC.

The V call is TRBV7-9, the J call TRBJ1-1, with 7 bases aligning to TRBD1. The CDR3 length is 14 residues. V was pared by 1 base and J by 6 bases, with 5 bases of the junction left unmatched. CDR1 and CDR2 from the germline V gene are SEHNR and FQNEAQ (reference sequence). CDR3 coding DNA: TGTGCCAGCAGCTTAGGGACAGGCTCCGCTGAAGCTTTCTTT. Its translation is CASSLGTGSAEAFF. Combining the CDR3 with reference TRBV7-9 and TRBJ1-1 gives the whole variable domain DTGVSQNPRHKITKRGQNVTFRCDPISEHNRLYWYRQTLGQGPEFLTYFQNEAQLEKSRLLSDRFSAERPKGSFSTLEIQRTEQGDSAMYLCASSLGTGSAEAFFGQGTRLTVV.

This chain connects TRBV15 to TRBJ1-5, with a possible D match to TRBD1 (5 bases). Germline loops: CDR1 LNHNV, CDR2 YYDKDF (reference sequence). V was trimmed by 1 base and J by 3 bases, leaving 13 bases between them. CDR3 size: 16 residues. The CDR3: CATSRGRDAINQPQHF. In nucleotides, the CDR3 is TGTGCCACCAGCAGAGGGCGGGACGCTATCAATCAGCCCCAGCATTTT.

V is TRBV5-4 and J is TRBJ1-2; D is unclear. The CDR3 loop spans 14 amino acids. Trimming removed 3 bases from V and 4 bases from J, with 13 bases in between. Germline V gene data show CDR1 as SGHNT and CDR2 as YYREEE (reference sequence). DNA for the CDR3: TGTGCCAGCAGCTCCGCGTCGGGTTTCTATGGCTACACCTTC. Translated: CASSSASGFYGYTF.

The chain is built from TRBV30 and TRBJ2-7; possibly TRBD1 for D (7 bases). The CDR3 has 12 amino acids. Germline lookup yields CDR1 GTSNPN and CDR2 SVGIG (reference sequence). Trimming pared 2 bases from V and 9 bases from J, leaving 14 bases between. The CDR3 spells CAWSRRGARQYF. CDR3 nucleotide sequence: TGTGCCTGGAGTCGCAGGGGGGCGAGGCAGTACTTC.